This entry lists 16 T cell receptor beta chains sequenced from one sample in a study of control samples from healthy donors and cancer patients. Some clones are missing from TCRdb's copy, which holds only in-frame ones; the method was immunoSEQ multiplex PCR. The table has some 150,000 clones, roughly 95% seen once. The sequenced sample consisted of blood. The receptors here all came from a woman aged 60 to 75 in good health.

The gene calls are TRBV7-6 and TRBJ1-5, with D perhaps matching TRBD1 (5 bases). Germline loops: CDR1 SGHVS, CDR2 FNYEAQ. The ends were cut back, 3 bases at V and 0 bases at J, with 12 bases in the middle. The length of the CDR3 is 16 residues. CDR3 sequence: CASSLGTGVSNQPQHF. CDR3 coding DNA: TGTGCCAGCAGCTTGGGGACTGGTGTTAGCAATCAGCCCCAGCATTTT.

This clone came up once. The V call is TRBV3-1 (or the pseudogene TRBV3-2), the J call TRBJ1-6, with D perhaps matching TRBD1 (5 bases). There are 16 residues in the CDR3. CDR1 and CDR2 (germline): LGHDT, YNNKEL (reference sequence). V gave up 5 bases and J gave up 8 bases, with 19 bases separating them. DNA of the CDR3: TGTGCCAGCAGCTCCGCCCCGGGGGTGGGGGATTCACCCCTCCACTTT. This translates into CASSSAPGVGDSPLHF.

The chain couples TRBV2 to TRBJ1-5; no definite D call. This CDR3 region has 13 residues. Germline V gives CDR1 SNHLY, CDR2 FYNNEI. V dropped 4 bases and J dropped 7 bases, with 11 bases sitting between them. This chain's CDR3 is CASSVREGQPQHF. The DNA of the CDR3 is TGTGCCAGCAGTGTGAGGGAAGGACAGCCCCAGCATTTT.

The chain uses TRBV2 and TRBJ1-5; the match to TRBD1 covers 8 bases. The V and J ends lost 1 base and 6 bases, in that order; junction bases with no gene match: 5. In germline, CDR1 is SNHLY, CDR2 FYNNEI. This CDR3 region has 15 residues. The CDR3 DNA is TGTGCCAGCAGTGAAGTCGCAGGGGGCAGTCAGCCCCAGCATTTT. Protein sequence: CASSEVAGGSQPQHF.

This clone was recorded once. The CDR3 DNA sequence: TGTGCCAGCAGTTTCGGGGCTTCTAGCACAGATACGCAGTATTTT. Its translation: CASSFGASSTDTQYF. The chain uses TRBV25-1 and TRBJ2-3; D may match TRBD1 or TRBD2 (5 bases each). Germline loops: CDR1 MGHDK, CDR2 SYGVNS. The CDR3 loop spans 15 amino acids. The V end lost 5 bases, the J end lost 0 bases, and 12 bases lay between the germline ends.

The V and J genes are TRBV27 and TRBJ1-2, with D perhaps matching TRBD1 (5 bases). CDR1 MNHEY and CDR2 SMNVEV come from the germline V gene (reference sequence). The CDR3 length is 12 residues. V was trimmed by 5 bases and J by 8 bases, leaving 12 bases between them. The CDR3 sequence: CASSPGAYGYTF. The CDR3 coding sequence is TGTGCCAGCAGTCCTGGGGCCTACGGCTACACCTTC.

The chain has TRBV5-1 and TRBJ1-1; the D is unclear. This CDR3 contains 14 residues. Between the trimmed V and J ends, which lost 4 bases and 3 bases, there was a span of 13 bases. Germline loops: CDR1 SGHRS, CDR2 YFSETQ. CDR3 amino acids: CASSGQTQDTEAFF. CDR3 bases: TGCGCCAGCAGCGGGCAGACCCAAGACACTGAAGCTTTCTTT.

This sequence joins TRBV5-1 and TRBJ2-5; 11 positions match TRBD2. The CDR3 length is 20 residues. V dropped 4 bases and J dropped 5; count of bases not matched to a gene: 22. Per germline, CDR1 SGHRS and CDR2 YFSETQ. The CDR3 sequence is CASSLLSTSGTSSSMETQYF. The CDR3 region has the DNA TGCGCCAGCAGCCTCTTATCGACTAGCGGGACCTCAAGCTCTATGGAGACCCAGTACTTC. Full variable domain (outside the CDR3, taken from reference TRBV5-1 and TRBJ2-5): KAGVTQTPRYLIKTRGQQVTLSCSPISGHRSVSWYQQTPGQGLQFLFEYFSETQRNKGNFPGRFSGRQFSNSRSEMNVSTLELGDSALYLCASSLLSTSGTSSSMETQYFGPGTRLLVL.

This clone was seen only once. V usage is TRBV18 and J usage is TRBJ1-1, with 9 bases fitting TRBD1. CDR3 length equals 15 residues. V lost 0 bases, J lost 5 bases, and 4 bases stayed unmatched. The germline V gene encodes CDR1 KGHSH and CDR2 LQKENI. CDR3 amino acids: CASSPPGGTGTEAFF. The CDR3, as DNA: TGTGCCAGCTCACCACCCGGGGGGACAGGGACTGAAGCTTTCTTT. Drawing the rest from reference TRBV18 and TRBJ1-1, the complete variable domain is NAGVMQNPRHLVRRRGQEARLRCSPMKGHSHVYWYRQLPEEGLKFMVYLQKENIIDESGMPKERFSAEFPKEGPSILRIQQVVRGDSAAYFCASSPPGGTGTEAFFGQGTRLTVV.

This chain uses TRBV6-1 with TRBJ1-4; D not certain. V was clipped by 1 base and J by 4 bases, with 10 bases between them. Per germline, CDR1 MNHNS and CDR2 SASEGT. The CDR3 covers 15 residues. Written as DNA, the CDR3 is TGTGCCAGCAGTGAAGGGGCCAACGGTAATGAAAAACTGTTTTTT. Its translation: CASSEGANGNEKLFF.

The chain links TRBV7-9 to TRBJ2-5, with D possibly being TRBD2 (6 bases). Trimming removed 0 bases at V and 2 bases at J, with 22 bases between. Germline V gene lookup returns CDR1 SEHNR and CDR2 FQNEAQ (reference sequence). This CDR3 region has 19 residues. The CDR3 nucleotides are TGTGCCAGCAGCTTAGCGCTTTATTATAAACGGGAGTTTCAAGAGACCCAGTACTTC. The encoded protein is CASSLALYYKREFQETQYF.

The chain links TRBV2 to TRBJ2-3; D uncertain. The CDR3 runs to 17 residues. V was clipped by 6 bases and J by 0 bases, with 19 bases between them. CDR1 SNHLY and CDR2 FYNNEI come from the germline V gene. The DNA for the CDR3 is TGTGCCAGCAGGGAGAGACCGCTCCACACTAGCACAGATACGCAGTATTTT. Translation gives CASRERPLHTSTDTQYF.

V and J are TRBV21-1 and TRBJ2-2; the D call in the table, TRBD1, was not verified against the DNA. TRBV21-1 constitutes a pseudogene. The CDR3 has 15 residues. Here the CDR3 reads CANLRWGPATGELFF. The CDR3 nucleotides read TGTGCCAACCTCCGGTGGGGGCCGGCCACCGGGGAGCTGTTTTTT.

This clone was found once. The gene calls are TRBV19 and TRBJ1-4; D is undetermined. The CDR3 length is 12 residues. Trimming cost V 5 bases and J 6 bases, with 7 bases left between them. CDR1 LNHDA and CDR2 SQIVND come from the germline V gene (reference sequence). CDR3 in DNA: TGTGCCAGTAGTCCCCTTGATGAAAAACTGTTTTTT. Translation: CASSPLDEKLFF.

J is TRBJ2-3 and V is TRBV4-3; the D call may be TRBD1 or TRBD2 (5 bases each). In germline, CDR1 is LGHNA, CDR2 YSLEER. V was pared by 3 bases and J by 0 bases, with 13 bases between. The CDR3 loop spans 16 amino acids. CDR3 in DNA: TGCGCCAGCAGCCAGCAGGGCCGGGGAAGCACAGATACGCAGTATTTT. Translating gives CASSQQGRGSTDTQYF.

This clone was counted between two and nine times. The chain uses TRBV6-6 and TRBJ2-7, with D possibly TRBD1 on 7 matching bases. The germline V gene encodes CDR1 MNHNY and CDR2 SVGAGI (reference sequence). There are 16 residues in the CDR3. Between the trimmed V and J ends, which lost 6 bases and 3 bases, there was a span of 21 bases. CDR3 in DNA: TGTGCCAGCAGCCTTATCCTTGGCAGGGGGGTCTACGAGCAGTACTTC. It is translated as CASSLILGRGVYEQYF.